This TCR beta chain was sequenced in a study of cytomegalovirus exposure and HLA in healthy donors. Study-wide findings and caveats: Indistinguishable V segments such as TRBV6-2 and TRBV6-3 were excluded. Researchers counted about 150 TCR beta chains as cytomegalovirus-associated. An analysis done earlier found most TCR beta V segments productive about 87% or about 30% of the time.

With regard to this clone: Its antigen is as yet unknown.

PCR primers comprised 60 Vbeta and 13 Jbeta primers. Some clones are missing from TCRdb's copy, which holds only in-frame ones; the method was immunoSEQ multiplex PCR. The top ten clones hold roughly 3.3% of a sample with about 120,000 clones, over 60% of them seen once. The CDR3 sequence is 16 residues long. Trimming left V 0 bases short and J 2 bases short, with 8 bases between. From germline, CDR1 is LGHNA and CDR2 YNFKEQ. The specimen sequenced was PBMCs. The TCR sequence derives from a young woman in good health and CMV-seropositive. The chain carries TRBV4-2 and TRBJ2-6, with TRBD2 as a possible D gene (5 bases). CDR3 protein: CASSQDPGTGANVLTF. CDR3 nucleotide sequence: TGTGCCAGCAGCCAAGATCCGGGGACTGGGGCCAACGTCCTGACTTTC.